The 23 T cell receptor beta chains reported below all come from one sample, sequenced in a study of cytomegalovirus exposure and HLA in healthy donors. Vbeta (60) and Jbeta (13) primers were used in the PCR. The assay was immunoSEQ multiplex PCR, and TCRdb's table has in-frame clones only and misses some. This table holds approximately 150,000 clones, about 80% found once. The specimen was PBMCs. These receptors all come from a man younger than 30 in good health and CMV-seropositive.

The chain couples TRBV2 to TRBJ1-4; no reliable D call. The germline gives CDR1 SNHLY, CDR2 FYNNEI. The CDR3 spans 14 residues. Trimming shortened V by 6 bases and J by 8 bases, and 16 bases separated the two germline ends. This CDR3 is CASSAGRLSEKLFF. In DNA, the CDR3 is TGTGCCAGCAGCGCCGGCAGGCTATCCGAAAAACTGTTTTTT.

The chain combines TRBV7-9 with TRBJ2-3, with 7 nucleotides matching TRBD1. Germline CDR1 SEHNR, CDR2 FQNEAQ (reference sequence). The CDR3 totals 16 residues. The V and J ends lost 6 bases and 2 bases, in that order; junction bases with no gene match: 11. CDR3 nucleotide sequence: TGTGCCAGCAGTTCCAAGAGACAGGGTTCCACAGATACGCAGTATTTT. As protein: CASSSKRQGSTDTQYF.

The genes are TRBV5-1 and TRBJ2-7, with 9 bases fitting TRBD1. The CDR3 loop spans 14 amino acids. V shed 4 bases and J 0 bases; nucleotides not matched to a gene: 2. In germline, CDR1 is SGHRS, CDR2 YFSETQ. This chain's CDR3 is CASSPTGGSYEQYF. The DNA of the CDR3 is TGCGCCAGCAGCCCGACAGGGGGCTCCTACGAGCAGTACTTC.

The rearrangement links TRBV7-9 to TRBJ1-2; no clear D. Germline values: CDR1 SEHNR, CDR2 FQNEAQ (reference sequence). Trimming removed 6 bases at V and 3 bases at J, with 17 bases between. The CDR3 sequence is 15 residues long. The CDR3, as DNA: TGTGCCAGCAGAGCCTTGCAATCGGGTGACTATGGCTACACCTTC. Its protein is CASRALQSGDYGYTF.

The chain couples TRBV6-1 to TRBJ1-5; tentatively, D is TRBD1 (6 bases). CDR3 length equals 11 residues. The germline CDR1 and CDR2 sequences are MNHNS and SASEGT. Trimming shortened V by 4 bases and J by 10 bases, and 8 bases separated the two germline ends. The CDR3 protein is CASSAQGPQHF. CDR3 coding DNA: TGTGCCAGCAGTGCACAGGGACCCCAGCATTTT.

The rearrangement joins TRBV11-2 to TRBJ2-7; tentative D call: TRBD1 (6 bases). This CDR3 contains 15 residues. V was trimmed by 5 bases and J by 3 bases, leaving 17 bases between them. Germline V lookup: CDR1 SGHAT, CDR2 FQNNGV. The CDR3 region is CASSTAWGPHYEQYF. CDR3 in DNA: TGTGCCAGCAGCACAGCCTGGGGGCCGCACTACGAGCAGTACTTC. The variable domain in full, with the rest retrieved from reference TRBV11-2 and TRBJ2-7, is EAGVAQSPRYKIIEKRQSVAFWCNPISGHATLYWYQQILGQGPKLLIQFQNNGVVDDSQLPKDRFSAERLKGVDSTLKIQPAKLEDSAVYLCASSTAWGPHYEQYFGPGTRLTVT.

This clone was counted a few times. The V call is TRBV27, the J call TRBJ1-5, with D perhaps matching TRBD1 (5 bases). CDR3 length: 14 amino acids. The germline gives CDR1 MNHEY, CDR2 SMNVEV (reference sequence). V lost 5 bases and J 5 bases, leaving 13 bases between the germline ends. The CDR3 sequence is CASSGRGEYQPQHF. The CDR3 nucleotides are TGTGCCAGCAGTGGGAGGGGCGAGTATCAGCCCCAGCATTTT.

V and J are TRBV5-6 and TRBJ1-1; D perhaps matches TRBD1 (5 bases). CDR1 SGHDT and CDR2 YYEEEE come from the germline V gene. The length of the CDR3 is 15 residues. V was trimmed by 0 bases and J by 1 base, leaving 10 bases between them. CDR3 sequence reads: CASSLVGDRNTEAFF. In DNA, the CDR3 is TGTGCCAGCAGCTTGGTAGGAGACAGGAACACTGAAGCTTTCTTT.

The CDR3 coding sequence is TGTGCCAGCAGCTTAGGGGCGGGAGCTATCTACGAGCAGTACTTC. It encodes CASSLGAGAIYEQYF. The rearrangement links TRBV11-2 to TRBJ2-7, with 7 bases identical to TRBD2. The CDR3 spans 15 residues. Germline trimming cut 1 base from V and 3 bases from J; bases unmatched to any gene: 6. Germline V gene data show CDR1 as SGHAT and CDR2 as FQNNGV. Together with reference TRBV11-2 and TRBJ2-7, the CDR3 gives the full variable domain: EAGVAQSPRYKIIEKRQSVAFWCNPISGHATLYWYQQILGQGPKLLIQFQNNGVVDDSQLPKDRFSAERLKGVDSTLKIQPAKLEDSAVYLCASSLGAGAIYEQYFGPGTRLTVT.

This chain links TRBV28 with TRBJ1-2; 8 bases are a match to TRBD1. The germline V gene has CDR1 MDHEN and CDR2 SYDVKM. The CDR3 runs to 13 residues. The J segment lost 2 bases and the V segment lost 6 bases, leaving 2 bases of the junction unmatched. In DNA form, the CDR3 reads TGTGCCAGCAGACGGACAGGGAACTATGGCTACACCTTC. As protein: CASRRTGNYGYTF.

This chain connects TRBV7-2 to TRBJ2-2, with D possibly being TRBD2 (5 bases). The germline V gene encodes CDR1 SGHTA and CDR2 FQGNSA. There are 14 residues in the CDR3. V was pared by 6 bases and J by 2 bases, with 10 bases between. The CDR3 region is CASRSGLNTGELFF. The CDR3 DNA reads as TGTGCCAGCAGATCCGGACTCAACACCGGGGAGCTGTTTTTT.

This chain connects TRBV2 to TRBJ2-2; maybe TRBD2 (6 bases). The germline V gene encodes CDR1 SNHLY and CDR2 FYNNEI. V was cut by 3 bases and J by 4 bases, with 12 bases left in between. This CDR3 comprises 15 residues. The CDR3 bases are TGTGCCAGCAGTGATCGAGTGGGGGGCACCGGGGAGCTGTTTTTT. Its translation: CASSDRVGGTGELFF.

V and J are TRBV4-1 and TRBJ2-5, with TRBD1 matching over 7 bases. The CDR3 is 14 residues long. After removal of 5 bases from V and 1 base from J, the junction contained 4 bases not matched to a gene. Per the germline V gene, CDR1 is MGHRA and CDR2 is YSYEKL. In DNA, the CDR3 is TGCGCCAGCAGCGCCCGGGACAGCCAAGAGACCCAGTACTTC. Translated, it gives CASSARDSQETQYF.

The chain recombines TRBV6-5 with TRBJ2-7, with D hard to call. Deletions cut 4 bases from V and 1 base from J, with 8 bases between. This CDR3 has 13 amino acids. Germline values: CDR1 MNHEY, CDR2 SVGAGI. CDR3 region: CASSSSQSYEQYF. In nucleotides, the CDR3 is TGTGCCAGCAGTTCCTCACAGTCCTACGAGCAGTACTTC.

This clone has a single count. The V gene is TRBV5-1, the J gene TRBJ1-1, with D unresolved. CDR1 and CDR2 from the germline V gene are SGHRS and YFSETQ. V lost 4 bases and J 0 bases, leaving 13 bases between the germline ends. This CDR3 region has 15 residues. The CDR3 DNA follows: TGCGCCAGCAGCCAAACAGCCTACCTGAACACTGAAGCTTTCTTT. Its translation: CASSQTAYLNTEAFF.

The chain links TRBV11-3 to TRBJ2-2, with a possible D match to TRBD1 (6 bases). This CDR3 region has 15 residues. The germline V and J ends were trimmed by 2 bases and 5 bases, with 12 bases remaining between them. CDR1 is SGHNT, CDR2 YENEEA, per germline. CDR3 DNA sequence: TGTGCCAGCAGCTTATTCAGGGGTCGAACCGGGGAGCTGTTTTTT. Its protein product is CASSLFRGRTGELFF.

V gene TRBV6-5 combines with J gene TRBJ2-1, with D unresolved. The CDR3 loop spans 13 amino acids. V was cut by 8 bases and J by 5 bases, with 13 bases left in between. Germline CDR1 reads MNHEY; CDR2 reads SVGAGI. CDR3 DNA sequence: TGTGCCAGCTCTCAGAGGCGCCACAATGAGCAGTTCTTC. It yields the protein CASSQRRHNEQFF.

This chain joins TRBV18 and TRBJ1-2; D is unresolved. The germline gives CDR1 KGHSH, CDR2 LQKENI. V shed 6 bases and J shed 4 bases, with 12 bases lying between them. The CDR3 contains 13 residues. CDR3 DNA sequence: TGTGCCAGCTCGTCAGGTTCGTCCTATGGCTACACCTTC. Its translation is CASSSGSSYGYTF.

The chain uses TRBV29-1 and TRBJ1-3; 7 positions match TRBD1. V lost 3 bases and J lost 4; bases outside the gene matches: 6. The germline CDR1 and CDR2 sequences are SQVTM and ANQGSEA. This CDR3 has 14 amino acids. The CDR3 nucleotides are TGCAGCGTTGAGATATCACAGGGGGGAAACACCATATATTTT. Protein product: CSVEISQGGNTIYF. The entire variable domain, with the rest obtained from reference TRBV29-1 and TRBJ1-3, is as follows: SAVISQKPSRDICQRGTSLTIQCQVDSQVTMMFWYRQQPGQSLTLIATANQGSEATYESGFVIDKFPISRPNLTFSTLTVSNMSPEDSSIYLCSVEISQGGNTIYFGEGSWLTVV.

The chain uses TRBV10-3 and TRBJ2-7, with TRBD1 matching over 8 bases. Losses at the gene ends were 7 bases for V and 5 bases for J; bases not matched to a gene: 10. Germline V gene data show CDR1 as ENHRY and CDR2 as SYGVKD. The CDR3 sequence is 14 residues long. The chain's CDR3 is CAITHQGAPHEQYF. For the CDR3, the DNA is TGTGCCATCACCCACCAGGGGGCTCCTCACGAGCAGTACTTC.

This clone showed up just a few times. The V and J genes are TRBV6-4 and TRBJ1-1, with D maybe TRBD1 (6 bases). Germline lookup yields CDR1 MRHNA and CDR2 SNTAGT. V lost 4 bases to trimming and J lost 7 bases, with 13 bases between them. The CDR3 runs to 13 residues. This CDR3 is CASSGQETDEAFF. CDR3 nucleotide sequence: TGTGCCAGCAGTGGACAGGAGACCGATGAAGCTTTCTTT.

V and J are TRBV7-2 and TRBJ2-5; 12 nucleotides line up with TRBD1. V shed 6 bases, J shed 5 bases, and the junction held 7 bases outside the gene matches. In germline, CDR1 is SGHTA, CDR2 FQGNSA. The CDR3 is made up of 15 amino acids. The CDR3 bases are TGTGCCAGCAGTATAGGGACAGGGGGCTTTGAGACCCAGTACTTC. This encodes CASSIGTGGFETQYF.

The chain couples TRBV27 to TRBJ1-6; TRBD1 agrees at 9 bases. The CDR3 spans 15 residues. V trimming: 4 bases; J trimming: 7 bases; junction bases outside the gene matches: 5. CDR1 is MNHEY and CDR2 is SMNVEV in the germline V gene (reference sequence). DNA for the CDR3: TGTGCCAGCAGTTCGTCGACAGGGGGGAATTCACCCCTCCACTTT. Translating gives CASSSSTGGNSPLHF.